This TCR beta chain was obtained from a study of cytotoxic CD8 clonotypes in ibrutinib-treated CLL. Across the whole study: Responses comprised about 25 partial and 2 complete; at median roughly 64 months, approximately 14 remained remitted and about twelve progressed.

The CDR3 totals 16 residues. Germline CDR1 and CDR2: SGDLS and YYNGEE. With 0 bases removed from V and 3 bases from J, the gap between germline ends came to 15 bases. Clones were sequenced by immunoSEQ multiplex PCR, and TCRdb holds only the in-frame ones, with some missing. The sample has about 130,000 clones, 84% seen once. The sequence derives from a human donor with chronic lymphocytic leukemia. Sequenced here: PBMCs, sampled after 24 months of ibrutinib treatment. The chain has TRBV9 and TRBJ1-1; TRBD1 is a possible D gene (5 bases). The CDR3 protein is CASSVEGPGSYTEAFF. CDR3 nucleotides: TGTGCCAGCAGCGTAGAGGGGCCGGGGAGTTACACTGAAGCTTTCTTT.